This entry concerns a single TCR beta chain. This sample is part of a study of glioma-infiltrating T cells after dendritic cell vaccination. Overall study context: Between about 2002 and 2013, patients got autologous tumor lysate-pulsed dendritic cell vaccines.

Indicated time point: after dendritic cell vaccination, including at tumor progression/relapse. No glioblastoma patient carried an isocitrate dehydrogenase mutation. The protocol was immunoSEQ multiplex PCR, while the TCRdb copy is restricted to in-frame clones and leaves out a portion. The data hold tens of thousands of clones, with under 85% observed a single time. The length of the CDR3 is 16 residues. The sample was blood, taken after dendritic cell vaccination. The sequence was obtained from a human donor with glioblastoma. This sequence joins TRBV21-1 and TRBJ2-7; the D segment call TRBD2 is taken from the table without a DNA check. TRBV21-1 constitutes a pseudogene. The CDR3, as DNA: TGTGCCAGCAGCAAAGCGTCCACGGGGAGATCCTACGAGCAGTACTTC. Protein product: CASSKASTGRSYEQYF.